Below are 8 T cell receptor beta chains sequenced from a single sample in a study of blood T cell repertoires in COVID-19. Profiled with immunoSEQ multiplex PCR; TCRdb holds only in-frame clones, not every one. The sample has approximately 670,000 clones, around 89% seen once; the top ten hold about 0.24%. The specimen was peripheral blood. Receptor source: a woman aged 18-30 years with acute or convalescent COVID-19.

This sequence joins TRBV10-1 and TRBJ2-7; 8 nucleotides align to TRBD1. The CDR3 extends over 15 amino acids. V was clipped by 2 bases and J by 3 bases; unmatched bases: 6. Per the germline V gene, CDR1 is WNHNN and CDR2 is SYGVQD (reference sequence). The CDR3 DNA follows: TGCGCCAGCAGTGAGGACTGGACAGGGTTCTACGAGCAGTACTTC. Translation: CASSEDWTGFYEQYF.

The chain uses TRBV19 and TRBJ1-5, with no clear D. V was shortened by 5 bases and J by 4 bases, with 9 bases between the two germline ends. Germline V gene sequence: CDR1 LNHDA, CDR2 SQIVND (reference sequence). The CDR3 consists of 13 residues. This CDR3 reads CASSPVSNQPQHF. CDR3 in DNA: TGTGCCAGTAGTCCGGTATCGAATCAGCCCCAGCATTTT.

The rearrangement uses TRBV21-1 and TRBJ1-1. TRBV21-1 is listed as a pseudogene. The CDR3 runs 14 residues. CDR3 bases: TGTGCCAGCAGCAAAGCCGGGTCTAACACTGAAGCTTTCTTT. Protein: CASSKAGSNTEAFF.

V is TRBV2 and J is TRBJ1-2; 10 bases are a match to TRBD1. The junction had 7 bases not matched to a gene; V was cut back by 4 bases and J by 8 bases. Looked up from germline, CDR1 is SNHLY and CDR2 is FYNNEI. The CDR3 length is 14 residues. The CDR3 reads CASSAKATGGGYTF. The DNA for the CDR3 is TGTGCCAGCAGTGCCAAAGCGACAGGGGGCGGCTACACCTTC.

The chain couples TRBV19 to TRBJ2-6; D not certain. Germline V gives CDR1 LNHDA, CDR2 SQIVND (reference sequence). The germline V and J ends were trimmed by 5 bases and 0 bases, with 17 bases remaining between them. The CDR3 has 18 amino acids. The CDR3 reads CASSPLGRRNSGANVLTF. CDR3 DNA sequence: TGTGCCAGTAGTCCCCTCGGCAGGCGAAACTCTGGGGCCAACGTCCTGACTTTC.

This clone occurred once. As DNA, the CDR3 is TGTGCCAGCAGCTTAGATTCCGACAGGGGTTCATACGAGCAGTACTTC. It specifies CASSLDSDRGSYEQYF. The chain recombines TRBV7-7 with TRBJ2-7; 8 bases are a match to TRBD1. Germline V lookup: CDR1 SSHAT, CDR2 FNYEAQ (reference sequence). V dropped 1 base and J dropped 4; count of bases not matched to a gene: 9. The CDR3 sequence is 16 residues long.

CDR3 DNA sequence: TGCAGCGTTGAAGACGGGACAGGGGCAACCGAAGCTTTCTTT. Residues: CSVEDGTGATEAFF. This chain uses TRBV29-1 with TRBJ1-1, with 10 positions matching TRBD1. Germline CDR1 SQVTM, CDR2 ANQGSEA. The CDR3 spans 14 residues. Germline trimming cut 0 bases from V and 8 bases from J; bases unmatched to any gene: 6.

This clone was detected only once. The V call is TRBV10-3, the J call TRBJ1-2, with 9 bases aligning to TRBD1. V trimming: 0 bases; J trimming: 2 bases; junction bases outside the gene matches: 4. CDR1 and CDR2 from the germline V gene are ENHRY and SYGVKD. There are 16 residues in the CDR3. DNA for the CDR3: TGTGCCATCAGTGAGTCGAAACAGGGGGCGAACTATGGCTACACCTTC. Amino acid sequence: CAISESKQGANYGYTF.